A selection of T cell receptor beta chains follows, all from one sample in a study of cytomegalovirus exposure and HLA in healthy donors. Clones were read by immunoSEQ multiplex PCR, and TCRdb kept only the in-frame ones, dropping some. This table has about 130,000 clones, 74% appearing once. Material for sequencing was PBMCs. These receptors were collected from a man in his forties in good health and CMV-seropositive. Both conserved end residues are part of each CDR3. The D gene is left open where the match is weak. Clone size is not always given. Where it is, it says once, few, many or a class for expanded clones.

CASSPGQLSPYNEQFF	TGTGCCAGCTCACCGGGCCAATTGAGCCCATACAATGAGCAGTTCTTC	TRBJ2-1	.	TRBV18	.
CASSDSGRIGDTQYF	TGCGCCAGCAGCGATAGCGGGAGGATAGGAGATACGCAGTATTTT	TRBJ2-3	TRBD2	TRBV10-2	.
CASSMSPLTTQVYEQYF	TGTGCCAGTAGTATGAGCCCCTTAACAACACAGGTATACGAGCAGTACTTC	TRBJ2-7	.	TRBV19	.
CASSLGLAGRTDTQYF	TGCGCCAGCAGCTTGGGACTAGCGGGGCGCACAGATACGCAGTATTTT	TRBJ2-3	TRBD2	TRBV5-1	.
CASKVGQGNEKLFF	TGCGCCAGCAAGGTGGGACAGGGAAATGAAAAACTGTTTTTT	TRBJ1-4	TRBD1	TRBV5-1	.
CASSPPLTGVNEQFF	TGTGCCAGCAGCCCCCCACTAACCGGGGTCAATGAGCAGTTCTTC	TRBJ2-1	.	TRBV28	once
CASSTTGVEAFF	TGTGCCAGCAGCACGACAGGGGTTGAAGCTTTCTTT	TRBJ1-1	TRBD1	TRBV7-9	.
CASSLGQRRSAEQYF	TGCGCCAGCAGCTTGGGACAGCGCCGTTCTGCCGAGCAGTACTTC	TRBJ2-7	.	TRBV5-1	.
CASSEAGTSAYEQYF	TGTGCCAGCAGCGAAGCGGGGACTAGCGCTTACGAGCAGTACTTC	TRBJ2-7	TRBD2	TRBV6-1	few
CASSQDMAAPSNEQFF	TGTGCCAGCAGCCAAGATATGGCGGCCCCCTCCAATGAGCAGTTCTTC	TRBJ2-1	.	TRBV4-2	.
CASSPSRGNTIYF	TGTGCCAGCTCACCATCCAGGGGAAACACCATATATTTT	TRBJ1-3	.	TRBV18	.
CASSRRDITYEQYF	TGTGCCAGTAGTCGTCGGGACATCACCTACGAGCAGTACTTC	TRBJ2-7	.	TRBV19	.
CASNQGGGGPNTGELFF	TGTGCCAGTAATCAAGGGGGCGGCGGACCGAACACCGGGGAGCTGTTTTTT	TRBJ2-2	TRBD1	TRBV19	.
CASSLRRGLETQYF	TGTGCCAGCAGCCTCCGAAGGGGGCTAGAGACCCAGTACTTC	TRBJ2-5	TRBD1	TRBV14	.
CASSESGGTGELFF	TGTGCCAGCAGTGAATCAGGGGGCACCGGGGAGCTGTTTTTT	TRBJ2-2	TRBD1	TRBV6-4	.
CASQRTQEQETQYF	TGTGCCAGCCAAAGAACACAGGAGCAAGAGACCCAGTACTTC	TRBJ2-5	.	TRBV5-4	.
CAWRDKGHQPQHF	TGTGCCTGGAGGGACAAAGGGCATCAGCCCCAGCATTTT	TRBJ1-5	.	TRBV30	.
CATSWNRDSNQPQHF	TGTGCCACCAGCTGGAACAGGGATAGCAATCAGCCCCAGCATTTT	TRBJ1-5	.	TRBV15	.
CATSRPGLRQETQYF	TGTGCCACCAGCAGACCCGGACTCCGCCAAGAGACCCAGTACTTC	TRBJ2-5	.	TRBV15	.
CASSQGGLAGANTGELFF	TGTGCCAGCAGCCAAGGGGGATTAGCGGGAGCGAACACCGGGGAGCTGTTTTTT	TRBJ2-2	TRBD2	TRBV11-3	.
CASSNRRGNTEAFF	TGTGCCAGCAGTAATCGGAGGGGGAACACTGAAGCTTTCTTT	TRBJ1-1	.	TRBV2	.
CASSEPGGTYEQYF	TGTGCCAGCAGTGAGCCCGGGGGAACCTACGAGCAGTACTTC	TRBJ2-7	.	TRBV25-1	.
CASSIPLPVGGYNEQFF	TGTGCCAGTAGTATTCCATTGCCGGTCGGGGGCTACAATGAGCAGTTCTTC	TRBJ2-1	.	TRBV19	.
CASSAGGVDIEKLFF	TGTGCCAGCAGCGCAGGGGGCGTCGATATTGAAAAACTGTTTTTT	TRBJ1-4	TRBD1	TRBV9	few
CASSSTGGGSYEQYF	TGTGCCAGCAGTTCGACAGGGGGCGGTAGTTACGAGCAGTACTTC	TRBJ2-7	TRBD1	TRBV28	.
CATSRGTSGSYEQYF	TGTGCCACCAGCAGAGGGACTAGCGGATCCTACGAGCAGTACTTC	TRBJ2-7	TRBD2	TRBV15	.
CASSLGDRASYEQYF	TGTGCCAGCAGCTTAGGGGACAGGGCCTCCTACGAGCAGTACTTC	TRBJ2-7	TRBD1	TRBV7-2	.
CASSTGQGAGQPQHF	TGTGCCAGCAGCACGGGACAGGGGGCGGGTCAGCCCCAGCATTTT	TRBJ1-5	TRBD1	TRBV7-2	.
CASSLTPAGVETQYF	TGTGCCAGCAGTTTAACCCCGGCAGGGGTGGAGACCCAGTACTTC	TRBJ2-5	.	TRBV27	.
CASSLWGTSGSYNEQFF	TGCGCCAGCAGCTTGTGGGGGACTAGCGGGTCGTACAATGAGCAGTTCTTC	TRBJ2-1	TRBD2	TRBV5-1	.
CASSLATGGSETQYF	TGTGCCAGCAGCTTGGCTACAGGGGGCTCGGAGACCCAGTACTTC	TRBJ2-5	TRBD1	TRBV5-4	few
CASRGMTGVSNQPQHF	TGTGCCAGCAGGGGAATGACAGGGGTGAGCAATCAGCCCCAGCATTTT	TRBJ1-5	TRBD1	TRBV2	.
CASSFSGNLGSPLHF	TGTGCCAGCAGTTTCTCGGGGAACTTGGGTTCACCCCTCCACTTT	TRBJ1-6	.	TRBV27	once
CASTGIVADGYTF	TGCGCCAGCACAGGGATCGTGGCAGATGGCTACACCTTC	TRBJ1-2	.	TRBV5-1	once
CASSPESLIEQYF	TGTGCCAGCAGCCCAGAATCATTAATCGAGCAGTACTTC	TRBJ2-7	.	TRBV7-2	.
CAISELSGAATNYEQYF	TGTGCCATCAGTGAGTTAAGTGGGGCGGCTACAAACTACGAGCAGTACTTC	TRBJ2-7	.	TRBV10-3	.
CASSDEGYNEQFF	TGCGCCAGCAGTGATGAGGGATACAATGAGCAGTTCTTC	TRBJ2-1	.	TRBV10-1	.
CASSLQGEKNSPLHF	TGCGCCAGCAGCTTACAGGGAGAAAAGAATTCACCCCTCCACTTT	TRBJ1-6	.	TRBV5-1	.
CASKERGGQETQYF	TGCGCCAGCAAGGAGCGGGGGGGCCAGGAGACCCAGTACTTC	TRBJ2-5	TRBD2	TRBV5-1	few
CASSDSQGVADTQYF	TGTGCCAGCAGTGATTCTCAGGGGGTCGCAGATACGCAGTATTTT	TRBJ2-3	TRBD1	TRBV6-1	.
CASSLVTRQGRDTGELFF	TGTGCCAGCAGCTTAGTAACAAGACAGGGAAGGGACACCGGGGAGCTGTTTTTT	TRBJ2-2	TRBD1	TRBV7-6	.
CASSPTGTGGSQPQHF	TGCGCCAGCAGCCCGACCGGGACAGGGGGCAGTCAGCCCCAGCATTTT	TRBJ1-5	TRBD1	TRBV4-1	.
CSSRTDITGTLGGYTF	TGTTCCAGCAGAACCGACATCACCGGGACATTGGGTGGCTACACCTTC	TRBJ1-2	.	TRBV7-9	.
CASSVGTSGTDTQYF	TGTGCCAGCAGCGTCGGGACTAGCGGAACAGATACGCAGTATTTT	TRBJ2-3	TRBD2	TRBV7-9	.
CASRDSQETQYF	TGTGCCAGCAGGGACAGCCAAGAGACCCAGTACTTC	TRBJ2-5	.	TRBV6-7	.
CASSLAARVEEKLFF	TGCGCCAGCAGCTTGGCCGCCAGGGTCGAGGAAAAACTGTTTTTT	TRBJ1-4	.	TRBV5-1	.
CASSLTGDEQFF	TGTGCCAGCAGCTTGACAGGGGATGAGCAGTTCTTC	TRBJ2-1	TRBD1	TRBV5-6	.
CASSEHRDRVTEAFF	TGTGCCAGCAGCGAACACCGGGACAGGGTTACCGAAGCTTTCTTT	TRBJ1-1	TRBD1	TRBV9	.
CATEEGQGTYGYTF	TGTGCTACCGAGGAGGGACAGGGGACCTATGGCTACACCTTC	TRBJ1-2	TRBD1	TRBV28	.
CASSPRTSGYDGETQYF	TGTGCCAGCAGCCCGCGGACTAGCGGTTACGACGGGGAGACCCAGTACTTC	TRBJ2-5	TRBD2	TRBV7-9	.